The 6 T cell receptor beta chains below all came from one sample that was sequenced in a study of CD4 and CD8 cells across lung adenocarcinoma regions. TCRdb called the PCR reads again in MiXCR, with one record for every CDR3 protein. The data show over 15,000 distinct CDR3 sequences, roughly 50% seen once. The sequenced sample consisted of CD4+ T cells from the margin of a lung tumor. The receptors come from a male donor with lung adenocarcinoma. The CD4 and CD8 labels of this study may be unreliable.

Worth noting for this clonotype: One end of the junction does not line up with germline, which may come from a read error. The chain couples TRBV27 to TRBJ2-3; D gene uncertain. The CDR3 is made up of 17 amino acids. Germline V gene sequence: CDR1 MNHEY, CDR2 SMNVEV (reference sequence). CDR3 nucleotides: TGTGCCAGCAGTCCTGGCCGACGACTGTCTGGCACAGATACGCAGTACTTT. This translates into CASSPGRRLSGTDTQYF.

This clonotype was counted at least ten times. For the CDR3, the DNA is TGTGCCAGCAGTTTCCAACTAGCGGGACACACAGATACGCAGTATTTT. Its translation is CASSFQLAGHTDTQYF. The chain uses TRBV12-3 or TRBV12-4 and TRBJ2-3; 10 positions match TRBD2. The CDR3 is made up of 16 amino acids. With V trimmed by 3 bases and J by 2 bases, 5 bases remained unmatched.

This chain connects TRBV6-4 to TRBJ2-3, with 7 bases lining up with TRBD2. V was clipped by 1 base and J by 0 bases; unmatched bases: 7. Germline lookup yields CDR1 MRHNA and CDR2 SNTAGT. The CDR3 sequence is 17 residues long. DNA of the CDR3: TGTGCCAGCAGTGACTGCTATCGTAGCGGGAGCACAGATACGCAGTATTTT. Translated, it gives CASSDCYRSGSTDTQYF.

This clonotype was seen only a few times. This sequence joins TRBV10-1 and TRBJ2-1, with TRBD2 matching 8 bases. Germline CDR1 is WNHNN and CDR2 is SYGVQD (reference sequence). V trimming: 0 bases; J trimming: 9 bases; junction bases outside the gene matches: 4. The CDR3 length is 14 residues. The chain's CDR3 is CASSESSGSAEQFF. CDR3 sequence (DNA): TGCGCCAGCAGTGAGTCGAGCGGGAGCGCTGAGCAGTTCTTC.

J is TRBJ2-2 and V is TRBV6-1; tentatively, D is TRBD2 (5 bases). Judging by the DNA end, TRBJ2-3 fits better; the J call may be wrong. This CDR3 is 15 amino acids long. The germline CDR1 and CDR2 sequences are MNHNS and SASEGT. The CDR3 coding sequence is TGTGCCAGCGGACTCCAGGCTGGAAGTACCGGTGCGCAGTATTTT. It translates to CASGLQAGSTGAQYF.

V usage is TRBV23-1 and J usage is TRBJ1-2; 11 nucleotides align to TRBD1. Being an ORF, TRBV23-1 has a function that is uncertain. The CDR3 runs to 14 residues. J gave up 8 bases and V 2 bases, and 4 bases lay outside the gene matches. CDR3 sequence reads: CASSQGQGAHGYTF. Here the CDR3 DNA reads TGCGCCAGCAGTCAAGGACAGGGGGCACACGGCTACACCTTC.